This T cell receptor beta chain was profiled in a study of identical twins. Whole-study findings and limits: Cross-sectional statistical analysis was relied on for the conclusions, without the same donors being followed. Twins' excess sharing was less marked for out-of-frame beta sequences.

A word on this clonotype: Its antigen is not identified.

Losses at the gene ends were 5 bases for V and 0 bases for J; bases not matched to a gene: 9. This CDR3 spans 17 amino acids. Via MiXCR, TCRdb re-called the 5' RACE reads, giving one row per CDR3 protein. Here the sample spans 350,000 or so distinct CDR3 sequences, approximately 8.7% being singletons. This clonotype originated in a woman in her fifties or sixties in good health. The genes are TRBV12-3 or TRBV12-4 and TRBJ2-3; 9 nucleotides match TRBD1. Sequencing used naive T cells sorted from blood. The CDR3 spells CASSRTGTGWSTDTQYF. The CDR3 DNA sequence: TGTGCCAGCAGTCGCACCGGGACAGGGTGGAGCACAGATACGCAGTATTTT.